This T cell receptor beta chain was recorded in a study of shared clonotypes between healthy human individuals. Some clones are missing from TCRdb's copy, which holds only in-frame ones; the method was immunoSEQ multiplex PCR. The sample has millions of clones; 85% to 95% are singletons. This clone has only a few counts. Other nucleotide sequences in the sample specify the same CDR3. Input material: naive CD4+ T cells sorted from blood. The subset is: CD45RA+ positively selected. This receptor was taken from a man between 18 and 35 years old in good health.

The CDR3 loop is CASSILAGGNQPQHF. Here the CDR3 DNA reads TGTGCCAGTAGTATCCTGGCAGGGGGCAATCAGCCCCAGCATTTT. This rearrangement joins TRBV19 to TRBJ1-5; possibly TRBD1 for D (6 bases). There are 15 residues in the CDR3. The germline V and J ends were trimmed by 3 bases and 2 bases, with 11 bases remaining between them. The germline gives CDR1 LNHDA, CDR2 SQIVND (reference sequence).